The source of this T cell receptor beta chain is a study of cytomegalovirus exposure and HLA in healthy donors. Germline CDR1 SNHLY, CDR2 FYNNEI. The ends were cut back, 0 bases at V and 0 bases at J, with 12 bases in the middle. This CDR3 region has 16 residues. Findings and limits, study-wide: For most subjects, TCR beta sequences were reported to predict HLA-A and HLA-B alleles with accuracy.

Concerning this clone itself: Its antigen is not known.

PCR used 60 Vbeta primers and 13 Jbeta primers. Libraries were prepared by immunoSEQ multiplex PCR; TCRdb keeps only in-frame clonotypes and omits some of them. The top ten hold about 2.9% of the sample, which has some 150,000 clones, nearly 80% seen once. The sequenced sample consisted of PBMCs. The genes are TRBV2 and TRBJ2-7; a weak D match, TRBD2 (7 bases). The clonotype was recovered from a man aged 40-50 years in good health and CMV-seropositive. CDR3 DNA sequence: TGTGCCAGCAGTGAAGCGCGGGGGCATCCCTCCTACGAGCAGTACTTC. Its translation is CASSEARGHPSYEQYF.